The 27 T cell receptor beta chains presented below share a single source sample, sequenced in a study of blood T cells in healthy people across ages. It was with a sample-barcoded 5' primer and a J-beta primer mix that a second PCR of about 6 to 12 cycles was run. One entry per CDR3 protein, called by TCRdb with MiXCR from the 5' RACE reads. The sample has 1.5 million or so distinct CDR3 sequences; 40% to 45% are singletons. The sequenced material came from blood. These receptors originate from a woman between 18 and 29 years old in good health.

This clonotype has only a few counts. The chain couples TRBV12-3 or TRBV12-4 to TRBJ1-4; no reliable D call. The CDR3 totals 16 residues. Trimming took off 3 bases at V and 0 bases at J, with 11 bases between the two ends. CDR3 residues: CASSLEWEATNEKLFF. The CDR3 nucleotides read TGTGCCAGCAGTTTGGAGTGGGAAGCAACTAATGAAAAACTGTTTTTT.

The V call is TRBV4-1, the J call TRBJ1-1; TRBD1 aligns across 8 bases. The ends lost 1 base at V and 7 bases at J; junction bases unmatched: 5. CDR3 length: 14 amino acids. Germline loops: CDR1 MGHRA, CDR2 YSYEKL. This CDR3 is CASSQVTGGIEAFF. The CDR3 coding sequence is TGCGCCAGCAGCCAAGTCACAGGGGGTATTGAAGCTTTCTTT.

This clonotype has just a few counts. V usage is TRBV9 and J usage is TRBJ2-7, with D perhaps TRBD1 (6 bases). Germline V gives CDR1 SGDLS, CDR2 YYNGEE. This CDR3 has 13 amino acids. Deletions cut 2 bases from V and 3 bases from J, with 9 bases between. CDR3 protein: CASSVSGHYEQYF. The CDR3 DNA is TGTGCCAGCAGCGTTTCGGGACACTACGAGCAGTACTTC.

On this clonotype: A much larger clone sits a single nucleotide away, making a read error possible. This chain connects TRBV7-8 to TRBJ2-5, with TRBD1 as a possible D gene (6 bases). Near its end, the DNA agrees better with TRBJ2-7, so the J call may be wrong. The CDR3 runs 12 residues. CDR1 and CDR2 (germline): SGHVS, FQNEAQ. For the CDR3, the DNA is TGTGCCAGCAGCGGACAGCGGAACGAGCAGTACTTC. Protein product: CASSGQRNEQYF.

As to this clonotype: The junction shows a germline mismatch at one end, possibly a read error. The chain combines TRBV9 with TRBJ1-1; tentatively, D is TRBD1 (5 bases). Germline-derived CDR1 and CDR2 are SGDLS and YYNGEE. The length of the CDR3 is 14 residues. The CDR3 loop reads CTSSPIGGVTEAFF. CDR3 nucleotides: TGTACCAGCAGCCCCATAGGAGGGGTCACTGAAGCTTTCTTT.

V gene TRBV6-6 combines with J gene TRBJ2-7; D uncertain. The DNA end is more similar to TRBJ2-5, so the J call may be wrong. CDR1 MNHNY and CDR2 SVGAGI come from the germline V gene (reference sequence). The length of the CDR3 is 14 residues. DNA for the CDR3: TGTGCCAGCAGTCGCTACCCGTACGGAGTGACCCAGTACTTC. This sequence encodes CASSRYPYGVTQYF.

Ten or more counts support this clonotype. This chain joins TRBV20-1 and TRBJ2-4, with unresolved D. This CDR3 has 13 residues. Germline lookup yields CDR1 DFQATT and CDR2 SNEGSKA (reference sequence). Trimming stripped 7 bases from V and 1 base from J, with 11 bases between. CDR3 sequence: CSVGRPAKNIQYF. CDR3 sequence (DNA): TGCAGTGTTGGGCGGCCTGCCAAAAACATTCAGTACTTC.

About this clonotype itself: A read error may account for a junction end that differs from germline. The rearrangement uses TRBV28 and TRBJ2-7; possible D gene TRBD2, 7 bases. The germline gives CDR1 MDHEN, CDR2 SYDVKM. This CDR3 spans 18 amino acids. The CDR3 DNA follows: TGTGCCGGCAGTTTACTCCACGGGGGGACAAAAATTCCCTACGAGCAGTACTTC. Translation gives CAGSLLHGGTKIPYEQYF. Full variable domain (outside the CDR3, taken from reference TRBV28 and TRBJ2-7): DVKVTQSSRYLVKRTGEKVFLECVQDMDHENMFWYRQDPGLGLRLIYFSYDVKMKEKGDIPEGYSVSREKKERFSLILESASTNQTSMYLCAGSLLHGGTKIPYEQYFGPGTRLTVT.

The V and J genes are TRBV4-1 and TRBJ2-5; TRBD1 aligns across 8 bases. The end of the DNA fits TRBJ2-7 better, so the J call may be wrong. CDR1 is MGHRA, CDR2 YSYEKL, per germline. The CDR3 is 14 residues long. CDR3 residues: CASSSGQGVDEQYF. CDR3 in DNA: TGCGCCAGCAGCTCAGGACAGGGCGTCGACGAGCAGTACTTC.

The V and J genes are TRBV7-2 and TRBJ2-1; 12 bases agree with TRBD2. Trimming cost V 5 bases and J 8 bases; bases outside gene matches: 7. CDR3 length: 15 residues. CDR1 and CDR2 from the germline V gene are SGHTA and FQGNSA. Here the CDR3 reads CASSKGLAGNYEQFF. CDR3 in DNA: TGTGCCAGCAGCAAAGGACTAGCGGGGAATTATGAGCAGTTCTTC.

V and J are TRBV27 and TRBJ2-4; TRBD1 matches at 8 bases. The CDR3 is 14 amino acids. J lost 13 bases, V lost 1 base, and 9 bases had no gene match. Germline V gene data show CDR1 as MNHEY and CDR2 as SMNVEV (reference sequence). The CDR3 coding sequence is TGTGCCAGCAGTTTATACGGACAGGGAGGAGAGCAGTACTTC. It is translated as CASSLYGQGGEQYF.

This clonotype was picked up a small number of times. V gene TRBV6-1 combines with J gene TRBJ1-1; no reliable D call. The germline V gene encodes CDR1 MNHNS and CDR2 SASEGT. The V gene lost 2 bases and the J gene lost 1 base, with 5 bases spanning the gap. CDR3 length equals 13 residues. CDR3 coding DNA: TGTGCCAGCAGTGAAACAAGGAACACTGAAGCTTTCTTT. Translated: CASSETRNTEAFF.

The J gene is TRBJ1-1, the V gene TRBV14; D is perhaps TRBD1 (5 bases). Germline values: CDR1 SGHDN, CDR2 FVKESK. V dropped 3 bases and J dropped 5 bases, with 22 bases sitting between them. This CDR3 spans 17 amino acids. In DNA, the CDR3 is TGTGCCAGCAGCCAGGGGAACAGGACGGCTAAGTGGACTGAAGCTTTCTTT. Amino acid sequence: CASSQGNRTAKWTEAFF.

This chain uses TRBV28 with TRBJ2-1, with TRBD2 matching 11 bases. The CDR3 contains 16 residues. Germline loops: CDR1 MDHEN, CDR2 SYDVKM. Trimming removed 6 bases from V and 7 bases from J; junction bases left unmatched: 11. CDR3 DNA: TGTGCCAGCAGGGTAGCGGGAGGGCGTCCCTTGAATGAGCAGTTCTTC. Translation: CASRVAGGRPLNEQFF.

The chain couples TRBV29-1 to TRBJ2-1; weak D call: TRBD1 (6 bases). The CDR3 totals 13 residues. Germline-derived CDR1 and CDR2 are SQVTM and ANQGSEA. Between the trimmed V and J ends, which lost 2 bases and 6 bases, there was a span of 11 bases. The DNA for the CDR3 is TGCAGCGTTGAACAGGGGACGGCCAATGAGCAGTTCTTC. This translates into CSVEQGTANEQFF.

The genes are TRBV6-5 and TRBJ1-2, with TRBD1 matching 12 bases. The germline V gene encodes CDR1 MNHEY and CDR2 SVGAGI. The CDR3 covers 16 residues. The V segment lost 5 bases and the J segment 4 bases; nucleotides outside the gene matches: 8. Here the CDR3 DNA reads TGTGCCAGCAGTCATCAGCCGGGACAGGGGGCCTATGGCTACACCTTC. Translation: CASSHQPGQGAYGYTF.

This clonotype was observed a single time. The chain couples TRBV27 to TRBJ2-1, with D unclear. V lost 0 bases and J lost 8, with 8 bases in between. The germline CDR1 and CDR2 sequences are MNHEY and SMNVEV (reference sequence). The CDR3 is 13 amino acids. CDR3 DNA sequence: TGTGCCAGCAGTTTATCGGCCGAAGATGAGCAGTTCTTC. It is translated as CASSLSAEDEQFF.

The chain is built from TRBV7-2 and TRBJ1-2; D is ambiguous. The ends were cut back, 2 bases at V and 3 bases at J, with 16 bases in the middle. Germline V gene data show CDR1 as SGHTA and CDR2 as FQGNSA. The CDR3 consists of 16 residues. CDR3 residues: CASSLYPGIADYGYTF. In DNA form, the CDR3 reads TGTGCCAGCAGCTTATATCCCGGAATTGCTGACTATGGCTACACCTTC.

The chain links TRBV11-3 to TRBJ2-1; 10 bases agree with TRBD1. The end of the DNA is better explained by TRBJ2-7, so the J call may be wrong. Germline assignment: CDR1 SGHNT and CDR2 YENEEA. This CDR3 spans 15 amino acids. CDR3 sequence reads: CASSHDRGHYNEQYF. As DNA, the CDR3 is TGTGCCAGCAGTCACGACAGGGGGCATTACAATGAGCAGTACTTC.

In this sample, this clonotype turned up a few times. The V call is TRBV15, the J call TRBJ2-3; TRBD2 agrees at 7 bases. The length of the CDR3 is 15 residues. With V trimmed by 0 bases and J by 12 bases, 12 bases remained unmatched. The germline V gene encodes CDR1 LNHNV and CDR2 YYDKDF (reference sequence). The CDR3 here is CATSRDLLAGTPQYF. CDR3 coding DNA: TGTGCCACCAGCAGAGATCTATTAGCGGGTACGCCACAGTATTTT.

The gene calls are TRBV21-1 and TRBJ1-1. TRBV21-1 is noted as a pseudogene. The CDR3 is made up of 11 amino acids. The CDR3: CVGEVSSPAFF. In nucleotides, the CDR3 is TGTGTTGGGGAAGTCTCAAGCCCAGCTTTCTTT.

This clonotype was seen a handful of times. The chain joins TRBV20-1 to TRBJ2-1, with TRBD2 identical over 8 bases. The junction had 10 bases not matched to a gene; V was cut back by 3 bases and J by 6 bases. This CDR3 spans 15 amino acids. Germline loops: CDR1 DFQATT, CDR2 SNEGSKA (reference sequence). CDR3 in amino acids: CSARSGLAGLNEQFF. CDR3 DNA: TGCAGTGCTAGGAGCGGCCTAGCGGGCCTCAATGAGCAGTTCTTC.

The V and J genes are TRBV14 and TRBJ2-5; D possibly corresponds to TRBD2 (7 bases). The V gene's germline CDR1 is SGHDN and CDR2 FVKESK. V shed 4 bases and J shed 6 bases, with 15 bases lying between them. This CDR3 is built from 14 residues. Here the CDR3 reads CASSPQAGAQTQYF. The CDR3 DNA reads as TGTGCCAGCAGCCCTCAGGCGGGGGCACAGACCCAGTACTTC.

This clonotype came up once. In nucleotides, the CDR3 is TGTGCCAGCAGTGAACCGGGGGCAAGCACAGATACGCAGTATTTT. This codes for CASSEPGASTDTQYF. V gene TRBV6-1 combines with J gene TRBJ2-3; D tentatively fits TRBD1 or TRBD2 (6 bases each). Deletions cut 2 bases from V and 0 bases from J, with 9 bases between. The CDR3 runs 15 residues. Germline CDR1 MNHNS, CDR2 SASEGT.

This sequence joins TRBV24-1 and TRBJ2-1, with 8 bases matching TRBD1. Matching the DNA end better, TRBJ2-7 makes the J call doubtful. The CDR3 is 16 amino acids. Germline lookup yields CDR1 KGHDR and CDR2 SFDVKD. The CDR3 loop is CATSDQTGVTYNEQYF. In nucleotides, the CDR3 is TGTGCCACCAGTGACCAGACAGGGGTTACCTACAATGAGCAGTACTTC.

This clonotype has a count of ten or more. V usage is TRBV6-2 or TRBV6-3 and J usage is TRBJ2-7, with 7 bases lining up with TRBD2. The trim removed 2 bases at V and 2 bases at J, leaving 0 bases unmatched. Germline CDR1 and CDR2: MNHEY and SVGEGT. This CDR3 has 13 amino acids. CDR3 nucleotide sequence: TGTGCCAGCAGTTACCTAGCGGCCTACGAGCAGTACTTC. It translates to CASSYLAAYEQYF.

The chain couples TRBV7-9 to TRBJ2-5, with 9 bases fitting TRBD2. The germline V gene has CDR1 SEHNR and CDR2 FQNEAQ (reference sequence). CDR3 size: 15 residues. The J segment lost 11 bases and the V segment lost 5 bases, leaving 15 bases of the junction unmatched. CDR3 in DNA: TGTGCCAGCAGCCCATTCAGCGGGGGGACCAATGAGCAGTACTTC. Protein product: CASSPFSGGTNEQYF. Using reference TRBV7-9 and TRBJ2-5 for the parts outside the CDR3, the full variable domain is DTGVSQNPRHKITKRGQNVTFRCDPISEHNRLYWYRQTLGQGPEFLTYFQNEAQLEKSRLLSDRFSAERPKGSFSTLEIQRTEQGDSAMYLCASSPFSGGTNEQYFGPGTRLLVL.